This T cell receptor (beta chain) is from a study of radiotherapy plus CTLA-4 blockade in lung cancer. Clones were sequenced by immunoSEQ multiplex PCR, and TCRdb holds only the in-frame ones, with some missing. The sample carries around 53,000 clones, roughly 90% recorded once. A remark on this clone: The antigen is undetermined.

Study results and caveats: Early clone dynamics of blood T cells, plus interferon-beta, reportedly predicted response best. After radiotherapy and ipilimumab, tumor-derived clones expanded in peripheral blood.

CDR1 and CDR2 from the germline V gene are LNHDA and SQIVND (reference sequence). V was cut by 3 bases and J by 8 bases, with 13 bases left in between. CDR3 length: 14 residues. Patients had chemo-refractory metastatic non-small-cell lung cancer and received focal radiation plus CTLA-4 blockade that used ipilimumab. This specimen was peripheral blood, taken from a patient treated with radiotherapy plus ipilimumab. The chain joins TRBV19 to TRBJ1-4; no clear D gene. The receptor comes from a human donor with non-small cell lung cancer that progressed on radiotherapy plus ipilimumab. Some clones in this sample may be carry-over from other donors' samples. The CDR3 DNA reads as TGTGCCAGTAGTATTGGGGAGCAAGAGGAAAAACTGTTTTTT. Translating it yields CASSIGEQEEKLFF.